This TCR beta chain was found in a study of blood T cell repertoires in COVID-19 (dated by TCRdb to 2019 to 2021). Context from the whole study: Samples from collaborators originated in the United States, Italy and Spain and spanned both the acute and convalescent phases of COVID-19. The material from the prospective study consisted of cDNA or gDNA derived from T cells, B-cell-depleted T cells, or PBMCs. Samples were obtained from the ongoing ImmuneRACE study (first 160 participants) and from about 1,300 subjects provided by 6 global collaborators. The sample metadata nearly always contained a de-identified subject ID, COVID-19 status, age in years and sex. A freely available public database, intended as a resource for researchers studying the immune response to SARS-CoV-2, is where the repertoires were released. Deeply sampled blood TCRbeta repertoires from subjects exposed to, actively infected with, or recovered from COVID-19 were included in the dataset. Where available, HLA class I and class II types were obtained from metadata supplied by the sample provider rather than from assay-based typing. The full study reports these points: How much clinical and demographic metadata was included differed by source and by participant, and the metadata was provided uncurated.

The CDR3 starts with the cysteine, ends with the phenylalanine, and has 13 residues. This entry keeps only the CDR3 DNA: 39 bases, framed from base 1. CDR1 and CDR2 were assigned from the germline V gene (reference sequence) as GTSNPN and SVGIG. Trimming leaves V shorter by 5 bases and J shorter by 7 bases, with the junction holding 8 bases beyond the gene matches. In its sample, this clone was seen once. Its antigen is unknown. Base qualities were left out, and no much larger clone turns up one base away. The immunoSEQ Assay, a bias-controlled multiplex PCR, was used to amplify TCRbeta CDR3 regions from genomic DNA. Turning to the authors' computational methods: Within the assay, amplification of reference gene primers was used to estimate how many nucleated cells each sample contained. To quantify the absolute abundance of each unique TCRbeta CDR3 rearrangement, sequence reads were collapsed and filtered. For each sample, productive Simpson clonality was calculated as the square root of Simpson's diversity index over productive rearrangements. The source is immuneACCESS, and TCRdb retained only in-frame sequences with V and J called. Part of the clones is not carried over; for the studies checked, unresolved V genes explain less than half of this, and the remainder is unexplained. V, J and clone size are those of that table, while D and trimming were read from the DNA. Counted in this sample were 310,000 or so clones; roughly 86% of them appeared once. 11% of the sample is taken by the ten largest.

One collaborating source in Seattle enrolled patients during active infection and followed them longitudinally through the course of disease. The collaborating institutions used their own protocols to collect whole blood in K2EDTA tubes. Collaborator samples were shipped for TCRbeta analysis as frozen whole blood, isolated PBMCs, or DNA extracted from either sample type. This chain is built from TRBV30 and TRBJ2-7, with 10 bases in between that match TRBD2. The material sequenced was peripheral blood. The TCR was taken from a woman between 25 and 40 years old with COVID-19, enrolled during active disease. The base sequence is TGTGCCTGGTCTAGCGGGAGACCGTTAGAGCAGTACTTC. The encoded protein is CAWSSGRPLEQYF.